What follows are 32 T cell receptor beta chains derived from one specimen sequenced in a study of radiotherapy plus CTLA-4 blockade in lung cancer. TCRdb's copy holds only in-frame clones and misses some; the assay was immunoSEQ multiplex PCR. The sample lists approximately 85,000 clones, approximately 82% occurring once. The sample here was peripheral blood, taken from a patient treated with radiotherapy plus ipilimumab. The receptors were sampled from a human donor with non-small cell lung cancer that progressed on radiotherapy plus ipilimumab.

The CDR3 here is CASKKTRDVYEQYF. CDR3 bases: TGTGCCAGCAAAAAGACAAGGGACGTCTACGAGCAGTACTTC. V is TRBV6-5 and J is TRBJ2-7; D tentatively fits TRBD1 or TRBD2 (5 bases each). This CDR3 spans 14 amino acids. V lost 7 bases to trimming and J lost 3 bases, with 16 bases between them. Germline V gene data show CDR1 as MNHEY and CDR2 as SVGAGI.

The chain links TRBV4-2 to TRBJ2-7; the match to TRBD1 covers 8 bases. CDR1 is LGHNA, CDR2 YNFKEQ, per germline. There are 18 residues in the CDR3. Trimming at V came to 0 bases and at J to 3 bases, leaving 13 bases not matched to a gene. The CDR3 is CASSQDPPDRALVYEQYF. The CDR3 coding sequence is TGTGCCAGCAGCCAAGACCCACCGGACAGGGCTTTGGTCTACGAGCAGTACTTC.

CDR3 nucleotides: TGTGCCAGCAGCTTGGGGGGACAGACCTACGAGCAGTACTTC. Translated: CASSLGGQTYEQYF. The V call is TRBV5-8, the J call TRBJ2-7; TRBD1 agrees at 7 bases. Trimming at V came to 0 bases and at J to 2 bases, leaving 2 bases not matched to a gene. The germline CDR1 and CDR2 sequences are SGHTS and YDEGEE. The CDR3 spans 14 residues.

The chain joins TRBV5-8 to TRBJ2-7, with 7 bases that match TRBD1. V trimming: 1 base; J trimming: 0 bases; junction bases outside the gene matches: 7. This CDR3 has 16 residues. Germline V gene data show CDR1 as SGHTS and CDR2 as YDEGEE. CDR3 coding DNA: TGTGCCAGCAGCTTGCGAAGGGGGCCTAACTCCTACGAGCAGTACTTC. The encoded protein is CASSLRRGPNSYEQYF.

This clone appeared a single time. CDR3 bases: TGTGCCAGCAGTGAGGGGGCAGATACGCAGTATTTT. Its protein product is CASSEGADTQYF. The V call is TRBV2, the J call TRBJ2-3; D may match TRBD1 or TRBD2 (5 bases each). Germline V CDR1 and CDR2: SNHLY, FYNNEI. V was trimmed by 3 bases and J by 4 bases, leaving 5 bases between them. This CDR3 is built from 12 residues.

The chain links TRBV5-1 to TRBJ2-7; 7 bases fit TRBD2. The CDR3 runs 13 residues. Germline CDR1 reads SGHRS; CDR2 reads YFSETQ. V lost 5 bases to trimming and J lost 6 bases; unmatched junction nucleotides: 8. CDR3 loop: CASREGTTLEQYF. The CDR3 DNA follows: TGCGCCAGCAGGGAAGGGACTACCCTCGAGCAGTACTTC.

V gene TRBV6-5 combines with J gene TRBJ2-7; weak D call: TRBD1 (6 bases). Trimming removed 6 bases from V and 5 bases from J, with 14 bases in between. The germline V gene encodes CDR1 MNHEY and CDR2 SVGAGI. The CDR3 has 13 residues. Here the CDR3 reads CASRLIQGHEQYF. CDR3 sequence (DNA): TGTGCCAGCAGACTGATACAGGGACACGAGCAGTACTTC.

The chain uses TRBV5-1 and TRBJ1-1; weak D call: TRBD1 (6 bases). The V end was cut by 2 bases, the J end by 5 bases, with 13 bases between. Germline V lookup: CDR1 SGHRS, CDR2 YFSETQ. CDR3 length: 14 residues. The CDR3 sequence: CASSLWDTGTEAFF. Written as DNA, the CDR3 is TGCGCCAGCAGCTTATGGGACACGGGAACTGAAGCTTTCTTT.

This clone was seen a few times. The chain carries TRBV5-1 and TRBJ1-1, with 11 bases lining up with TRBD1. Per germline, CDR1 SGHRS and CDR2 YFSETQ. With 2 bases clipped from V and 8 bases from J, the junction kept 2 bases outside the gene matches. The CDR3 length is 13 residues. The CDR3: CASSFRDRGEAFF. CDR3 coding DNA: TGCGCCAGCAGCTTCCGGGACAGGGGGGAAGCTTTCTTT.

The chain joins TRBV5-1 to TRBJ2-3; TRBD1 might be the D (5 bases). This CDR3 has 15 amino acids. With 7 bases removed from V and 1 base from J, the gap between germline ends came to 16 bases. In germline, CDR1 is SGHRS, CDR2 YFSETQ. The CDR3 loop reads CASRPLGAGTDTQYF. CDR3 DNA: TGCGCCAGCCGCCCGCTAGGGGCCGGCACAGATACGCAGTATTTT.

This clone was observed a few times. This chain connects TRBV18 to TRBJ1-1, with 8 bases that match TRBD1. There are 13 residues in the CDR3. Germline lookup yields CDR1 KGHSH and CDR2 LQKENI. The ends lost 6 bases at V and 11 bases at J; junction bases unmatched: 11. This chain's CDR3 is CASSKSGQGGAFF. CDR3 coding DNA: TGTGCCAGCTCTAAATCAGGACAGGGTGGGGCTTTCTTT.

This chain uses TRBV15 with TRBJ2-5; possibly TRBD1 or TRBD2 for D (5 bases each). Germline V gene sequence: CDR1 LNHNV, CDR2 YYDKDF (reference sequence). This CDR3 region has 18 residues. The V and J ends lost 3 bases and 2 bases respectively, with 22 bases between them. CDR3 protein: CATSSLKWGTSSQETQYF. CDR3 in DNA: TGTGCCACCAGCAGCCTCAAGTGGGGGACGTCGAGTCAAGAGACCCAGTACTTC.

This clone appeared once. The rearrangement joins TRBV5-1 to TRBJ1-2; D is ambiguous. Trimming shortened V by 3 bases and J by 3 bases, and 9 bases separated the two germline ends. Looked up from germline, CDR1 is SGHRS and CDR2 is YFSETQ. CDR3 length: 13 residues. The DNA of the CDR3 is TGCGCCAGCAGCTCCAGGCCTGACTATGGCTACACCTTC. Its protein is CASSSRPDYGYTF.

To note about this clone: Other DNA variants within this sample encode the same CDR3. The rearrangement uses TRBV6-6 and TRBJ2-7; D perhaps matches TRBD1 (7 bases). V gave up 0 bases and J gave up 4 bases, with 10 bases separating them. The CDR3 covers 14 residues. Per the germline V gene, CDR1 is MNHNY and CDR2 is SVGAGI (reference sequence). The CDR3 sequence is CASSYSQGTYEQYF. CDR3 DNA: TGTGCCAGCAGTTACTCACAGGGGACTTACGAGCAGTACTTC.

The gene calls are TRBV30 and TRBJ2-1; TRBD1 aligns across 9 bases. The CDR3 runs 16 residues. Germline CDR1 reads GTSNPN; CDR2 reads SVGIG (reference sequence). J was trimmed by 2 bases and V by 2 bases; bases with no gene match: 7. CDR3 sequence reads: CAWSRTGTGPYNEQFF. Written as DNA, the CDR3 is TGTGCCTGGAGTCGCACCGGGACAGGGCCCTACAATGAGCAGTTCTTC.

This clone turned up a few times. The chain has TRBV9 and TRBJ1-3; no clear D gene. This CDR3 region has 14 residues. V dropped 0 bases and J dropped 4 bases, with 8 bases sitting between them. Looked up from germline, CDR1 is SGDLS and CDR2 is YYNGEE. This CDR3 reads CASSVAATGNTIYF. The CDR3 DNA sequence: TGTGCCAGCAGCGTAGCCGCGACGGGAAACACCATATATTTT.

The chain uses TRBV18 and TRBJ2-1; D gene uncertain. CDR3 length: 15 amino acids. Germline V gives CDR1 KGHSH, CDR2 LQKENI. V was pared by 1 base and J by 4 bases, with 11 bases between. The CDR3 loop reads CASSPLSQTYNEQFF. CDR3 nucleotides: TGTGCCAGCTCACCACTGTCACAGACATACAATGAGCAGTTCTTC.

J is TRBJ1-1 and V is TRBV10-3; 8 bases agree with TRBD1. The germline gives CDR1 ENHRY, CDR2 SYGVKD. CDR3 length: 14 residues. Losses at the gene ends were 10 bases for V and 4 bases for J; bases not matched to a gene: 11. The CDR3 region is CATARGQGATEAFF. The CDR3 coding sequence is TGTGCCACCGCGCGCGGACAGGGAGCCACTGAAGCTTTCTTT.

V and J are TRBV5-1 and TRBJ2-5, with D perhaps TRBD2 (6 bases). The end of the DNA fits TRBJ2-7 better, so the J call may be wrong. CDR1 and CDR2 from the germline V gene are SGHRS and YFSETQ. This CDR3 has 16 residues. The CDR3: CASSLGSGPTSYEQYF. CDR3 coding DNA: TGCGCCAGCAGCTTGGGAAGCGGGCCCACCTCCTACGAGCAGTACTTC.

V is TRBV30 and J is TRBJ2-7; D remains unclear. Germline assignment: CDR1 GTSNPN and CDR2 SVGIG (reference sequence). The V gene lost 0 bases and the J gene lost 7 bases, with 13 bases spanning the gap. The CDR3 sequence is 13 residues long. The CDR3 DNA sequence: TGTGCCTGGAGTGTACAAACCGCCCGGGAGCAGTACTTC. Amino acids: CAWSVQTAREQYF.

This chain links TRBV9 with TRBJ2-3; D is uncertain. V dropped 0 bases and J dropped 2 bases, with 10 bases sitting between them. CDR3 length equals 15 residues. Germline V gene sequence: CDR1 SGDLS, CDR2 YYNGEE. CDR3 nucleotides: TGTGCCAGCAGCGTAGCGACTTTCAACACAGATACGCAGTATTTT. It translates to CASSVATFNTDTQYF.

V gene TRBV6-1 combines with J gene TRBJ2-7; TRBD2 agrees at 10 bases. This CDR3 comprises 15 residues. Trimming took 4 bases from V and 1 from J; bases not matched to a gene: 4. CDR1 is MNHNS, CDR2 SASEGT, per germline. The CDR3 bases are TGTGCCAGCAGTGGATCTAGCGGGGGATCCTACGAGCAGTACTTC. Its protein product is CASSGSSGGSYEQYF.

The chain employs TRBV5-1 and TRBJ1-4, with D unresolved. The ends were cut back, 1 base at V and 0 bases at J, with 10 bases in the middle. CDR1 and CDR2 from the germline V gene are SGHRS and YFSETQ. The CDR3 has 16 amino acids. The CDR3 sequence: CASSLPEGATNEKLFF. The CDR3 DNA is TGCGCCAGCAGCTTGCCGGAGGGAGCAACTAATGAAAAACTGTTTTTT.

This clone was counted a few times. This chain links TRBV7-2 with TRBJ2-5, with D unresolved. CDR1 SGHTA and CDR2 FQGNSA come from the germline V gene. V was cut by 5 bases and J by 2 bases, with 9 bases left in between. There are 13 residues in the CDR3. CDR3 sequence (DNA): TGTGCCAGCAGCGAGGAAAGACAAGAGACCCAGTACTTC. It yields the protein CASSEERQETQYF. Together with reference TRBV7-2 and TRBJ2-5, the CDR3 gives the full variable domain: GAGVSQSPSNKVTEKGKDVELRCDPISGHTALYWYRQSLGQGLEFLIYFQGNSAPDKSGLPSDRFSAERTGGSVSTLTIQRTQQEDSAVYLCASSEERQETQYFGPGTRLLVL.

This clone came up a few times. The chain combines TRBV30 with TRBJ1-4; possibly TRBD1 for D (5 bases). Germline CDR1 is GTSNPN and CDR2 is SVGIG (reference sequence). The germline V and J ends were trimmed by 3 bases and 8 bases, with 13 bases remaining between them. The CDR3 is 13 amino acids. CDR3 bases: TGTGCCTGGAGAGGTGGGGGAAGGGAAAAACTGTTTTTT. Protein product: CAWRGGGREKLFF.

This clone came up once. The chain uses TRBV11-2 and TRBJ2-5; D perhaps matches TRBD2 (6 bases). The germline V gene encodes CDR1 SGHAT and CDR2 FQNNGV. V lost 5 bases and J 5 bases, leaving 18 bases between the germline ends. The CDR3 totals 15 residues. The CDR3 loop is CASSLAYRVGETQYF. The CDR3 DNA sequence: TGTGCCAGCAGCCTAGCGTATAGGGTCGGGGAGACCCAGTACTTC.

The V call is TRBV4-2, the J call TRBJ2-1; TRBD1 or TRBD2 may be the D gene (6 bases each). The CDR3 covers 16 residues. Germline CDR1 is LGHNA and CDR2 is YNFKEQ. V was clipped by 0 bases and J by 3 bases, with 12 bases between them. In DNA form, the CDR3 reads TGTGCCAGCAGCCAAGATAGGGGGGCGGACTACAATGAGCAGTTCTTC. It encodes CASSQDRGADYNEQFF.

The chain has TRBV5-1 and TRBJ1-3; a possible D gene is TRBD1 (5 bases). The CDR3 extends over 16 amino acids. The germline gives CDR1 SGHRS, CDR2 YFSETQ. Trimming stripped 4 bases from V and 0 bases from J, with 14 bases between. This chain's CDR3 is CASSPLQGSSGNTIYF. The CDR3 region has the DNA TGCGCCAGCAGCCCCCTTCAGGGTAGCTCTGGAAACACCATATATTTT.

V and J are TRBV27 and TRBJ1-2; the D gene is possibly TRBD1 (6 bases). Trimming shortened V by 5 bases and J by 7 bases, and 20 bases separated the two germline ends. Germline-derived CDR1 and CDR2 are MNHEY and SMNVEV (reference sequence). The CDR3 is 15 amino acids. CDR3 nucleotide sequence: TGTGCCAGCAGTCTCTCTCCACTCGGGGGGCTTGGCTACACCTTC. Translation: CASSLSPLGGLGYTF.

A single count supports this clone. This chain joins TRBV5-1 and TRBJ2-1, with D possibly matching TRBD2 (7 bases). The V end was cut by 5 bases, the J end by 8 bases, with 20 bases between. The CDR3 is made up of 15 amino acids. Germline loops: CDR1 SGHRS, CDR2 YFSETQ. The DNA for the CDR3 is TGCGCCAGCAGGAGGTGGGGGGGCCCTTCGGATGAGCAGTTCTTC. Translated, it gives CASRRWGGPSDEQFF.

The chain links TRBV11-2 to TRBJ2-3, with 7 bases identical to TRBD2. Germline V gene sequence: CDR1 SGHAT, CDR2 FQNNGV. The CDR3 has 15 residues. Trimming removed 5 bases from V and 2 bases from J; junction bases left unmatched: 7. As DNA, the CDR3 is TGTGCCAGCAGCAGGGGACTATCCGACACAGATACGCAGTATTTT. It translates to CASSRGLSDTDTQYF.

This clone was detected a few times. The chain joins TRBV5-1 to TRBJ1-3, with D possibly being TRBD1 (5 bases). This CDR3 region has 15 residues. Between the trimmed V and J ends, which lost 1 base and 4 bases, there was a span of 12 bases. Looked up from germline, CDR1 is SGHRS and CDR2 is YFSETQ. In DNA, the CDR3 is TGCGCCAGCAGCTTGTCGGGGGAGGCGGGAAACACCATATATTTT. Its translation: CASSLSGEAGNTIYF.